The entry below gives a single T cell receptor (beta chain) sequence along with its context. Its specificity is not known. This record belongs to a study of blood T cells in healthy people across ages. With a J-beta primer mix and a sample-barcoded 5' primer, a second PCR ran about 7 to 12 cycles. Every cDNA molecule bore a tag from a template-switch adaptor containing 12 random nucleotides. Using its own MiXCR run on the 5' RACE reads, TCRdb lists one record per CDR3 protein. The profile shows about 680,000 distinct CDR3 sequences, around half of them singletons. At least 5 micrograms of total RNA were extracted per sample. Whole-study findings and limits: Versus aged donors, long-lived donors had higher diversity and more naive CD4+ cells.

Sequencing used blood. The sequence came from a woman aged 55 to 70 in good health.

Written as DNA, the CDR3 is TGTGCCAGCAGCTTACAGGAGGGATTCGAGCAGTACTTC. Amino acids: CASSLQEGFEQYF. The V and J genes are TRBV7-2 and TRBJ2-7; D is perhaps TRBD2 (6 bases). V lost 2 bases and J lost 6, with 11 bases in between. Per germline, CDR1 SGHTA and CDR2 FQGNSA. The CDR3 runs to 13 residues.